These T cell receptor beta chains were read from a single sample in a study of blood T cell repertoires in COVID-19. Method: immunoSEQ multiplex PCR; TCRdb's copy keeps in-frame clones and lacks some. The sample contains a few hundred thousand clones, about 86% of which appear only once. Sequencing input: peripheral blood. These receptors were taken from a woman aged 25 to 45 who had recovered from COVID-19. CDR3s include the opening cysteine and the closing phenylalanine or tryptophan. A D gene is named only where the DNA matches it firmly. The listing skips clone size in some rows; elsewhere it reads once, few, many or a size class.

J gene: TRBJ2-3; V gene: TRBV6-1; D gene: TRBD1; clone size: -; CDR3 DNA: TGTGCCAGCAGTGCCAGGACAGGCCGAAGCACAGATACGCAGTATTTT; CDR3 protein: CASSARTGRSTDTQYF
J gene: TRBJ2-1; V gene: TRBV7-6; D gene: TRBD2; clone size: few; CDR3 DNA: TGTGCCAGCAGCTTCTCCTCGTCGGGACTAGGGTACAATGAGCAGTTCTTC; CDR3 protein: CASSFSSSGLGYNEQFF
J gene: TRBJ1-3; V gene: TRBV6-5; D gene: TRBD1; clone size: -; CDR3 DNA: TGTGCCAGCAGTTACCGTCAGGGGGCGGGAAACACCATATATTTT; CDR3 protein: CASSYRQGAGNTIYF
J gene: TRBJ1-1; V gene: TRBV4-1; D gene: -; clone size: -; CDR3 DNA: TGCGCCAGCAGCACACGCAGGGGGAACACTGAAGCTTTCTTT; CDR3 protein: CASSTRRGNTEAFF
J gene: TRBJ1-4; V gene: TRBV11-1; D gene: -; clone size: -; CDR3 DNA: TGTGCCAGCAGCGAGAATGAAAAACTGTTTTTT; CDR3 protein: CASSENEKLFF
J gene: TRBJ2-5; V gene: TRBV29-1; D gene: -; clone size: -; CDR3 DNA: TGCAGCGGATTGGTGGCAGAGACCCAGTACTTC; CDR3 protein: CSGLVAETQYF
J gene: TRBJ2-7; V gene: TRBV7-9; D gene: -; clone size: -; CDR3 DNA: TGTGCCAGCAGCGCCCCGGGGGCCTACGAGCAGTACTTC; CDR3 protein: CASSAPGAYEQYF
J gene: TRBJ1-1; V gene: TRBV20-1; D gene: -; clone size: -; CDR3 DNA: TGCAGTGCTACCAGGAACACTGAAGCTTTCTTT; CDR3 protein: CSATRNTEAFF
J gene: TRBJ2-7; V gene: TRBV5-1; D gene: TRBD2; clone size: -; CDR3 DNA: TGCGCCAGCAGCTTTGGAGCGGGGGTCTTCGAGCAGTACTTC; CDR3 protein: CASSFGAGVFEQYF
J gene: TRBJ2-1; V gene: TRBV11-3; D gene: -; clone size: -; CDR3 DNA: TGTGCCAGCAGCCCGCCTCGTAGGACAGCCTTTGACAATGAGCAGTTCTTC; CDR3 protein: CASSPPRRTAFDNEQFF
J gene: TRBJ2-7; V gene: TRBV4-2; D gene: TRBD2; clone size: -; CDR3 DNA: TGTGCCAGCAGCCCAATGGGACTAGCGAACGAGCAGTACTTC; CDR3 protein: CASSPMGLANEQYF
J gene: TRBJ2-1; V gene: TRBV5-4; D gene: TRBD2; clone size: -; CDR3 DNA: TGTGCCAGCAGCTTAAGCGGGAGAGTCTACAATGAGCAGTTCTTC; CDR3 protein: CASSLSGRVYNEQFF
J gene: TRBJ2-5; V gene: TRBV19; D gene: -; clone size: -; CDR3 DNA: TGTGCCAGTTGGGGAGGAGAGACCCAGTACTTC; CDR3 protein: CASWGGETQYF
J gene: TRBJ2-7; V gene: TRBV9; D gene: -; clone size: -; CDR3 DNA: TGTGCCAGCAGCGGAAACCCCCACAATGACCGCTGGGAGGACAACGAGCAGTACTTC; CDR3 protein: CASSGNPHNDRWEDNEQYF
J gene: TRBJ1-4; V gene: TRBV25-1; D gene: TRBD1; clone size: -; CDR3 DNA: TGTGCCAGCAGTGAATATACGGGCCAGGGGGCGGGTGAAAAACTGTTTTTT; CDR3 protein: CASSEYTGQGAGEKLFF
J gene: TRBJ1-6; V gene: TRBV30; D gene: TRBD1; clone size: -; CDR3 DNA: TGTGCCTGGAGCTTACAGGGGCTCTCCTATAATTCACCCCTCCACTTT; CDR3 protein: CAWSLQGLSYNSPLHF
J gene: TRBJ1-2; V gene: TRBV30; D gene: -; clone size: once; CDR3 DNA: TGTGCCTGGAGACATAAAAAGGGCTACACCTTC; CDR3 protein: CAWRHKKGYTF
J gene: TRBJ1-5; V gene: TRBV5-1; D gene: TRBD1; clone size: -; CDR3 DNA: TGCGCCAGCAGCTTGGCGGGGGACAGCGGACAGCCCCAGCATTTT; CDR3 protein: CASSLAGDSGQPQHF
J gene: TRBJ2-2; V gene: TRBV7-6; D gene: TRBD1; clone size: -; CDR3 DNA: TGTGCCAGCAGCTTGGGACAGGGGGTGACCGGGGAGCTGTTTTTT; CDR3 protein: CASSLGQGVTGELFF
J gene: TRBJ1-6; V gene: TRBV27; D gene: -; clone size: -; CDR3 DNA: TGTGCCAGCAGACTTCACGGAGGGCCAGAGGATTCACCCCTCCACTTT; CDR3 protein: CASRLHGGPEDSPLHF
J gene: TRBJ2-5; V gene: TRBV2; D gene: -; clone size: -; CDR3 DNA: TGTGCCAGCAGTGACGGACACCCCCAGTACTTC; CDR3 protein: CASSDGHPQYF
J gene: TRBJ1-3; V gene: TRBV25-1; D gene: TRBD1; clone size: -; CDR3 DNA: TGTGCCAGCAGTGGGGGACAGGTATATGGAAACACCATATATTTT; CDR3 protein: CASSGGQVYGNTIYF
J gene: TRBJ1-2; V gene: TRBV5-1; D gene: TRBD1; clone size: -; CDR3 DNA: TGCGCCAGCAGCTCCCCAGGGGGAAACTATGGCTACACCTTC; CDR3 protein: CASSSPGGNYGYTF
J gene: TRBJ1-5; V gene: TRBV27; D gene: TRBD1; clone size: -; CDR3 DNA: TGTGCCAGCAGGAAACAGGGGAACAATCAGCCCCAGCATTTT; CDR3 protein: CASRKQGNNQPQHF
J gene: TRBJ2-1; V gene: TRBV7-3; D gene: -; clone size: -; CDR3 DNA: TGTGCCAGCAGCTTAACGGGCGGATCGAGGGATGAGCAGTTCTTC; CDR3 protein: CASSLTGGSRDEQFF
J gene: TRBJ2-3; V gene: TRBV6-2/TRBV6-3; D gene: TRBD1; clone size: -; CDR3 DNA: TGTGCCAGCAGTTTGACAGGGGCAGATACGCAGTATTTT; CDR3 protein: CASSLTGADTQYF
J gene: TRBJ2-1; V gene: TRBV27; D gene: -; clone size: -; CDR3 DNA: TGTGCCAGCAGGGCTTACTCCTACAATGAGCAGTTCTTC; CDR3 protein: CASRAYSYNEQFF
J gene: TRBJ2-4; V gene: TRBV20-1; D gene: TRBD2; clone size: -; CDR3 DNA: TGCAGTGCTAGTCGGGGGGAGTTAGCCAAAAACATTCAGTACTTC; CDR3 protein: CSASRGELAKNIQYF
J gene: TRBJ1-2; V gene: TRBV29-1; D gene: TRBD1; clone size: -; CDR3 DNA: TGCAGAGCGGTACAGGGGGGCTACACCTTC; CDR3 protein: CRAVQGGYTF
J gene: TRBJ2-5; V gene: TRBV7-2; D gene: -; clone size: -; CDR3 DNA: TGTGCCAGCAGCTTAGAATTTTTTAATGACGCGGAGATAAAAGAGACCCAGTACTTC; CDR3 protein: CASSLEFFNDAEIKETQYF
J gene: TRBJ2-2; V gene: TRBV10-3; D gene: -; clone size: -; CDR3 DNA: TGTGCCATCAGTGAAGTCCGGGTGGGAGATACCGGGGAGCTGTTTTTT; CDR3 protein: CAISEVRVGDTGELFF
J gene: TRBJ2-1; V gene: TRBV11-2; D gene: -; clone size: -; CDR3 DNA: TGTGCCAGCAGCTCTATAACGGGACTCAGCTCCTACAATGAGCAGTTCTTC; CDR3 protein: CASSSITGLSSYNEQFF
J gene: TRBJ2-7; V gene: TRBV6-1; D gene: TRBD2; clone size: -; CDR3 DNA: TGTGCCAGCAGTGAAGCATTAGCGGGCCCGGTAATCGAGCAGTACTTC; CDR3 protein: CASSEALAGPVIEQYF
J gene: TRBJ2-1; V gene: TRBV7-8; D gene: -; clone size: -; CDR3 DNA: TGTGCCAGCAGCTTAGGATTGGGGACATCAATTTGGGAGCAGTTCTTC; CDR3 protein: CASSLGLGTSIWEQFF
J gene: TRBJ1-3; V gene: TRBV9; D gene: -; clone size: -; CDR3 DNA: TGTGCCAGCAGCGTAGCTCGGGACTCCCTTGGAGAGGGAAACACCATATATTTT; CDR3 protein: CASSVARDSLGEGNTIYF
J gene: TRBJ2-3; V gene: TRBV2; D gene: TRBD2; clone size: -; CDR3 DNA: TGTGCCAGCAAACTAGCGGGAGGGAGCACAGATACGCAGTATTTT; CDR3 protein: CASKLAGGSTDTQYF
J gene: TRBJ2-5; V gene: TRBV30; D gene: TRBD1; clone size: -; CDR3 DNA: TGTGCCTGGGAGACAGGGTACCAAGAGACCCAGTACTTC; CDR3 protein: CAWETGYQETQYF
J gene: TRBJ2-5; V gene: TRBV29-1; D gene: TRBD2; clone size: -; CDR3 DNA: TGCAGCGTAGACAGCGGGGGGGAGACCCAGTACTTC; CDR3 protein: CSVDSGGETQYF
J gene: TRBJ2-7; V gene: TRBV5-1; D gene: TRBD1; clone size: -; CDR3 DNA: TGCGCCAGCAGCTTGGCGGACAGGGGGTACGAGCAGTACTTC; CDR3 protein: CASSLADRGYEQYF
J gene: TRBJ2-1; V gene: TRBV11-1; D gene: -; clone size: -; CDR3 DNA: TGTGCCAGCAGCCTTAAATTGAGCTCCTACAATGAGCAGTTCTTC; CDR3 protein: CASSLKLSSYNEQFF